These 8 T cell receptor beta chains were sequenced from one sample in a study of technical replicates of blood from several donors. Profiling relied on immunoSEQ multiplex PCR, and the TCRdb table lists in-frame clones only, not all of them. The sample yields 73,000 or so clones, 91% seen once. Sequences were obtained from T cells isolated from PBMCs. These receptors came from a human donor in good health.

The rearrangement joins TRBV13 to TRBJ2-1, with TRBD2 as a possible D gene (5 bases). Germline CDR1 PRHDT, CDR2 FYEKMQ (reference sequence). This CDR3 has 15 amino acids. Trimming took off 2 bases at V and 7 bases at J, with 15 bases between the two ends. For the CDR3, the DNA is TGTGCCAGCAGCTTAAGCCACGGGGTCATAAATGAGCAGTTCTTC. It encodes CASSLSHGVINEQFF.

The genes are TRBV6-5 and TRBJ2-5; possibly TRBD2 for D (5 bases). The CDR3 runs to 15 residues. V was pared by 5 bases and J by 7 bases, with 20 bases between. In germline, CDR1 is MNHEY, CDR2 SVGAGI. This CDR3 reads CASSLRVSGIGTQYF. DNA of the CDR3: TGTGCCAGCAGTCTCCGTGTTTCCGGGATTGGGACCCAGTACTTC.

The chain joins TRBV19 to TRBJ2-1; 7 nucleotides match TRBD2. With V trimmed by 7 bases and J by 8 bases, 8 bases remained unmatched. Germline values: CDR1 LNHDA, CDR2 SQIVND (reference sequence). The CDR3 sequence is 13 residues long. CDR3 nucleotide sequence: TGTGCCAGTAACAACCAGCGGGGTGATGAGCAGTTCTTC. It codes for CASNNQRGDEQFF.

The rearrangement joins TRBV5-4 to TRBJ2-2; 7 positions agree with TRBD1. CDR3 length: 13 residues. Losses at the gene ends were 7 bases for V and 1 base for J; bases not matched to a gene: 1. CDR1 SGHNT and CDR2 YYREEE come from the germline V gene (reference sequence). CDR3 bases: TGTGCCAGCGGACAGGAGAACACCGGGGAGCTGTTTTTT. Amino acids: CASGQENTGELFF.

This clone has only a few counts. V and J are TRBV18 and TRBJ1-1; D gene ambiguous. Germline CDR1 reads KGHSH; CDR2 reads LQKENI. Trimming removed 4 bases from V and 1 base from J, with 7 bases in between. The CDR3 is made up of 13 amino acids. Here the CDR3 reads CASSLRQNTEAFF. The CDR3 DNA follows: TGTGCCAGCTCACTTCGACAGAACACTGAAGCTTTCTTT. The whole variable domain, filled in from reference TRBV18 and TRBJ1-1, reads NAGVMQNPRHLVRRRGQEARLRCSPMKGHSHVYWYRQLPEEGLKFMVYLQKENIIDESGMPKERFSAEFPKEGPSILRIQQVVRGDSAAYFCASSLRQNTEAFFGQGTRLTVV.

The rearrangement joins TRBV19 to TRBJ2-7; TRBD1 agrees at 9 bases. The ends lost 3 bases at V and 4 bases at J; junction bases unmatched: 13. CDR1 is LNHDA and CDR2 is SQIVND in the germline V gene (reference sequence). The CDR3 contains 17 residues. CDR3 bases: TGTGCCAGTAGTATTATTTTCAGCGGGACAGGGTTTTACGAGCAGTACTTC. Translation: CASSIIFSGTGFYEQYF.

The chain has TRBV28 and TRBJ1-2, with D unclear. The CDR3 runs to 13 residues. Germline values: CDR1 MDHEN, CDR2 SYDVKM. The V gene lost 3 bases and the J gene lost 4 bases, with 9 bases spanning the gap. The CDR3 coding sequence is TGTGCCAGCAGTTTCGGGAGAGGCTATGGCTACACCTTC. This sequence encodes CASSFGRGYGYTF.

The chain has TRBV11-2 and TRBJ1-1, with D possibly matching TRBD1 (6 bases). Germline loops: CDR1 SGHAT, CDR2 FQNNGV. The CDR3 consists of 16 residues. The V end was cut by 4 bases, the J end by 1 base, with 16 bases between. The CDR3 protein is CASSSPNQGRNTEAFF. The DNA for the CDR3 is TGTGCCAGCAGCTCGCCGAATCAGGGGAGGAACACTGAAGCTTTCTTT.